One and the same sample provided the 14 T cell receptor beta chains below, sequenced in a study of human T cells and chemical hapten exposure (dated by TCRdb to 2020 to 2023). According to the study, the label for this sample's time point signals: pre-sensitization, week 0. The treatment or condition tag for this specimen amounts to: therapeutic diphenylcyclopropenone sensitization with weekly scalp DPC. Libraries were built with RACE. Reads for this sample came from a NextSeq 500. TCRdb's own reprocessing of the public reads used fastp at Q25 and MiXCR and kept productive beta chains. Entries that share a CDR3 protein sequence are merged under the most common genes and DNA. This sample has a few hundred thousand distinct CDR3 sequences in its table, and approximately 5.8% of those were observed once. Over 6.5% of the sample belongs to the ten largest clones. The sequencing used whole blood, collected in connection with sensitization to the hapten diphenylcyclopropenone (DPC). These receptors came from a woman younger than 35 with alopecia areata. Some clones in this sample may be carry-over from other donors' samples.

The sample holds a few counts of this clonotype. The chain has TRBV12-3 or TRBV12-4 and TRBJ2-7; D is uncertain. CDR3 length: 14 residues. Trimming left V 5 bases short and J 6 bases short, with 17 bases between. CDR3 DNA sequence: TGTGCCAGCAGTCCCCCCGGGCGTTACGGCGAGCAGTACTTC. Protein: CASSPPGRYGEQYF.

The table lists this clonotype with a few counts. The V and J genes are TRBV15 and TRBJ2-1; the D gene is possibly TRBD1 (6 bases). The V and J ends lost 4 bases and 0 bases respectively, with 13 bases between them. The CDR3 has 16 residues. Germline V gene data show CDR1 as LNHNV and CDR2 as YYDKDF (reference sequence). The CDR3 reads CATSMWTVSSYNEQFF. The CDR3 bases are TGTGCCACCAGCATGTGGACAGTCAGCTCCTACAATGAGCAGTTCTTC.

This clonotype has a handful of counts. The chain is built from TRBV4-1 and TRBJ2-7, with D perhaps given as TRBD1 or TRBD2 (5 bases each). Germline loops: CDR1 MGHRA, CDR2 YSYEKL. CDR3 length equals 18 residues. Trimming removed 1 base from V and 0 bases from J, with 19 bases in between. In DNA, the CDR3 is TGCGCCAGCAGCCAAGTTTCTTTCGGGGCAGGCCTCTCCTACGAGCAGTACTTC. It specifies CASSQVSFGAGLSYEQYF.

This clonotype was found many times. The CDR3: CASSPGVVPGQPQHF. The CDR3 region has the DNA TGTGCCAGCAGTCCTGGTGTGGTACCGGGGCAGCCCCAGCATTTT. The chain recombines TRBV12-3 or TRBV12-4 with TRBJ1-5; D not certain. The CDR3 is made up of 15 amino acids. Trimming removed 5 bases at V and 7 bases at J, with 18 bases between.

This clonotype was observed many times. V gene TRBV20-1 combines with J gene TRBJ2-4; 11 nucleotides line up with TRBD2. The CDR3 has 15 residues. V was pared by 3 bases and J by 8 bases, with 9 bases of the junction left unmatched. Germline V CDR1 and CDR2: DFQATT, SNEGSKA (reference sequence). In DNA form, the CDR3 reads TGCAGTGCTAGTACGGCAACTAGCGGGGGCGACATTCAGTACTTC. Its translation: CSASTATSGGDIQYF.

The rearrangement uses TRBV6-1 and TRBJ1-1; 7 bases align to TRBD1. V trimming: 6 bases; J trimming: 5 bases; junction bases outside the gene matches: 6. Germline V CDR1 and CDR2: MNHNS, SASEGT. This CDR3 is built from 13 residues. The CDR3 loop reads CASRRQGGTEAFF. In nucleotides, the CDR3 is TGTGCCAGCAGGAGGCAGGGGGGGACTGAAGCTTTCTTT.

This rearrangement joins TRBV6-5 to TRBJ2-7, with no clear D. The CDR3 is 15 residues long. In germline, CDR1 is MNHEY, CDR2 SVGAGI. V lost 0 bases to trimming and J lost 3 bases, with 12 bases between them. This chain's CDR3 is CASSYSLSRSYEQYF. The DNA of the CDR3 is TGTGCCAGCAGTTACTCCTTAAGCCGCAGCTACGAGCAGTACTTC.

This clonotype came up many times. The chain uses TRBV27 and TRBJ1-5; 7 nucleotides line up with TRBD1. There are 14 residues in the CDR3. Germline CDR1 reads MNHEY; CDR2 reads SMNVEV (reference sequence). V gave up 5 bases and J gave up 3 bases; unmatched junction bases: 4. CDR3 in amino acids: CASSRQGPNQPQHF. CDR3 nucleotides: TGTGCCAGCAGTCGACAGGGTCCCAATCAGCCCCAGCATTTT.

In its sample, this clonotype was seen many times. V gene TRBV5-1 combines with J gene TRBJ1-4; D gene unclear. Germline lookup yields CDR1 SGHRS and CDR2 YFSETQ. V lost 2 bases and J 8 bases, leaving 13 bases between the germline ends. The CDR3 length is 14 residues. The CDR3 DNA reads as TGCGCCAGCAGCTTAGATACCGCCGAAGAAAAACTGTTTTTT. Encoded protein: CASSLDTAEEKLFF.

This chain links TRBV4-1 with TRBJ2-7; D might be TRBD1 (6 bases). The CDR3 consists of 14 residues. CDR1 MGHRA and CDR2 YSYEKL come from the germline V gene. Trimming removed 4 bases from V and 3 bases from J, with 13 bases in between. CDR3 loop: CASSLRQESYEQYF. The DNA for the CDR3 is TGCGCCAGCAGCCTCAGACAGGAGAGCTACGAGCAGTACTTC.

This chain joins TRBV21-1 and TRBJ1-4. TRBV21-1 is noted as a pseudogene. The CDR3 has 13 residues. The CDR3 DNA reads TGTGCCAGCTCGACGTCAACTAATGAAAAACTGTTTTTT. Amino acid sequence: CASSTSTNEKLFF.

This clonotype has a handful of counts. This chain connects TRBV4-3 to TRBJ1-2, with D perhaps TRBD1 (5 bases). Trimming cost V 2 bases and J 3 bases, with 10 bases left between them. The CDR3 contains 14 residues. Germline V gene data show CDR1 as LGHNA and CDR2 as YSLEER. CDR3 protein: CASSQIGTDYGYTF. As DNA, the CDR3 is TGCGCCAGCAGCCAAATCGGGACGGACTATGGCTACACCTTC.

This chain's CDR3 is CASTMGFTDTQYF. The CDR3 region has the DNA TGTGCCAGCACCATGGGATTCACAGATACGCAGTATTTT. This sequence joins TRBV5-5 and TRBJ2-3; D not certain. Trimming took 6 bases from V and 2 from J, leaving 10 bases between them. The CDR3 loop spans 13 amino acids. Per germline, CDR1 SGHKS and CDR2 YYEKEE (reference sequence).

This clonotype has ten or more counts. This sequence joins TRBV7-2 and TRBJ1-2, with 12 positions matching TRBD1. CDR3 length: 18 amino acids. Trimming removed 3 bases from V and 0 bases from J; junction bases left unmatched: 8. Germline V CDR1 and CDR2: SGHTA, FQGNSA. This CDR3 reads CASSLGQGADLANYGYTF. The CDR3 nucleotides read TGTGCCAGCAGCTTGGGACAGGGGGCGGACTTAGCTAACTATGGCTACACCTTC.